The 24 T cell receptor beta chains in this list originate from one sample, sequenced in a study of blood T cell repertoires in COVID-19. Libraries were prepared by immunoSEQ multiplex PCR; TCRdb keeps only in-frame clonotypes and omits some of them. The sample contains tens of thousands of clones, 80% to 95% of which appear only once. The sequenced sample was peripheral blood. These receptors originate from a man between 50 and 59 years old with active COVID-19.

V usage is TRBV7-6 and J usage is TRBJ1-5; possibly TRBD1 for D (5 bases). V was trimmed by 1 base and J by 7 bases, leaving 14 bases between them. The germline V gene encodes CDR1 SGHVS and CDR2 FNYEAQ. This CDR3 has 15 amino acids. CDR3 in DNA: TGTGCCAGCAGCTTAGGGCGCAGGGTCGGACAGCCCCAGCATTTT. Protein product: CASSLGRRVGQPQHF.

The rearrangement joins TRBV28 to TRBJ1-5; 7 positions agree with TRBD1. V shed 6 bases, J shed 3 bases, and the junction held 8 bases outside the gene matches. Germline CDR1 and CDR2: MDHEN and SYDVKM. The CDR3 has 15 amino acids. CDR3 protein: CASRSDRVYNQPQHF. CDR3 nucleotide sequence: TGTGCCAGCAGATCTGACAGGGTCTACAATCAGCCCCAGCATTTT.

This chain connects TRBV28 to TRBJ2-2; the match to TRBD2 covers 10 bases. V lost 6 bases and J lost 6; bases outside the gene matches: 16. CDR3 length equals 18 residues. The germline V gene has CDR1 MDHEN and CDR2 SYDVKM. CDR3 nucleotides: TGTGCCAGCAGGGTACCGATGCTAGCGGGAGATTGGGCCGGGGAGCTGTTTTTT. The encoded protein is CASRVPMLAGDWAGELFF.

This chain uses TRBV7-8 with TRBJ2-2, with 11 nucleotides matching TRBD2. Germline CDR1 SGHVS, CDR2 FQNEAQ. CDR3 length: 18 residues. With V trimmed by 0 bases and J by 4 bases, 7 bases remained unmatched. CDR3 sequence reads: CASSLAGFSGRATGELFF. The CDR3 region has the DNA TGTGCCAGCAGCTTAGCGGGGTTTAGCGGGAGGGCCACCGGGGAGCTGTTTTTT.

The chain carries TRBV6-1 and TRBJ2-7; no firm D call. The ends were cut back, 3 bases at V and 1 base at J, with 10 bases in the middle. Per germline, CDR1 MNHNS and CDR2 SASEGT. The CDR3 totals 14 residues. CDR3 coding DNA: TGTGCCAGCAGTGAGAAGCTATTTTCCTACGAGCAGTACTTC. Amino acids: CASSEKLFSYEQYF.

The genes are TRBV19 and TRBJ1-4; TRBD1 is a possible D gene (6 bases). Trimming pared 7 bases from V and 7 bases from J, leaving 16 bases between. Per the germline V gene, CDR1 is LNHDA and CDR2 is SQIVND (reference sequence). This CDR3 region has 14 residues. The CDR3 DNA follows: TGTGCCAGTACTCCACAGGGCCGCAGTGAAAAACTGTTTTTT. Its protein product is CASTPQGRSEKLFF.

The chain uses TRBV7-9 and TRBJ2-1; TRBD2 is a possible D gene (6 bases). Deletions cut 5 bases from V and 0 bases from J, with 11 bases between. Germline V gene data show CDR1 as SEHNR and CDR2 as FQNEAQ (reference sequence). The CDR3 contains 15 residues. The CDR3 loop is CASSPGRSSYNEQFF. The CDR3 DNA reads TGTGCCAGCAGCCCCGGGAGAAGCTCCTACAATGAGCAGTTCTTC.

This clone was found once. The J gene is TRBJ2-3, the V gene TRBV2; maybe TRBD1 (6 bases). The CDR3 spans 15 residues. V lost 3 bases and J 3 bases, leaving 13 bases between the germline ends. The germline V gene has CDR1 SNHLY and CDR2 FYNNEI. The CDR3 DNA reads TGTGCCAGCAGTGATAGATTGGACAGAACAGATACGCAGTATTTT. Translating it yields CASSDRLDRTDTQYF.

The genes are TRBV27 and TRBJ2-1; 11 bases line up with TRBD2. The V gene's germline CDR1 is MNHEY and CDR2 SMNVEV (reference sequence). CDR3 length equals 15 residues. After removal of 5 bases from V and 9 bases from J, the junction contained 9 bases not matched to a gene. The CDR3, as DNA: TGTGCCAGCAGTCCGATAGCGGGGGGGCTTCTTGAGCAGTTCTTC. Protein product: CASSPIAGGLLEQFF.

The chain's CDR3 is CASSGLAGGQNIQYF. As DNA, the CDR3 is TGTGCCAGCAGTGGACTAGCGGGAGGACAAAACATTCAGTACTTC. The chain uses TRBV6-6 and TRBJ2-4; 14 positions match TRBD2. This CDR3 is built from 15 residues. The germline V gene encodes CDR1 MNHNY and CDR2 SVGAGI (reference sequence). Germline trimming cut 5 bases from V and 5 bases from J; bases unmatched to any gene: 2.

CDR3 in amino acids: CASSPGRLDTQYF. In nucleotides, the CDR3 is TGTGCCAGCAGCCCGGGGAGGTTGGATACGCAGTATTTT. The chain has TRBV4-2 and TRBJ2-3; TRBD2 is a possible D gene (6 bases). The CDR3 extends over 13 amino acids. The V gene lost 4 bases and the J gene lost 6 bases, with 11 bases spanning the gap. In germline, CDR1 is LGHNA, CDR2 YNFKEQ.

The chain has TRBV7-9 and TRBJ2-1; 7 bases align to TRBD2. Losses at the gene ends were 1 base for V and 8 bases for J; bases not matched to a gene: 5. This CDR3 is 14 amino acids long. In germline, CDR1 is SEHNR, CDR2 FQNEAQ (reference sequence). The CDR3 DNA reads as TGTGCCAGCAGCTTAGGGGGGGGAGCCCATGAGCAGTTCTTC. Translating it yields CASSLGGGAHEQFF.

The chain links TRBV18 to TRBJ1-2, with 8 bases matching TRBD1. V dropped 6 bases and J dropped 1; count of bases not matched to a gene: 4. CDR1 and CDR2 (germline): KGHSH, LQKENI. There are 14 residues in the CDR3. DNA of the CDR3: TGTGCCAGCTCCAGGACAGGGAATAACTATGGCTACACCTTC. Translating it yields CASSRTGNNYGYTF.

The chain is built from TRBV10-3 and TRBJ2-3; TRBD2 agrees at 7 bases. This CDR3 is 15 amino acids long. V shed 10 bases and J 2 bases; nucleotides not matched to a gene: 12. CDR1 is ENHRY, CDR2 SYGVKD, per germline. CDR3 nucleotide sequence: TGTGCCACCTTAGCGGGCCCGTCTACCACAGATACGCAGTATTTT. It codes for CATLAGPSTTDTQYF.

CDR3 sequence: CASSAGEQFF. CDR3 coding DNA: TGTGCCAGCTCGGCGGGGGAGCAGTTCTTC. The rearrangement links TRBV18 to TRBJ2-1; D perhaps matches TRBD2 (6 bases). The germline V and J ends were trimmed by 6 bases and 10 bases, with 7 bases remaining between them. The germline gives CDR1 KGHSH, CDR2 LQKENI. The CDR3 extends over 10 amino acids.

This chain uses TRBV7-9 with TRBJ1-5; no clear D gene. This CDR3 comprises 14 residues. V was pared by 1 base and J by 3 bases, with 7 bases between. CDR1 SEHNR and CDR2 FQNEAQ come from the germline V gene (reference sequence). The CDR3 coding sequence is TGTGCCAGCAGCTTAGATGGCCTCAATCAGCCCCAGCATTTT. It yields the protein CASSLDGLNQPQHF.

V gene TRBV6-1 combines with J gene TRBJ1-6; D might be TRBD1 (5 bases). V was shortened by 4 bases and J by 10 bases, with 20 bases between the two germline ends. There are 16 residues in the CDR3. Germline CDR1 MNHNS, CDR2 SASEGT. DNA for the CDR3: TGTGCCAGCAGTGGGGGGGATTGGCAGGGTAACTCACCCCTCCACTTT. Protein: CASSGGDWQGNSPLHF.

The rearrangement joins TRBV28 to TRBJ1-3; D unresolved. Germline CDR1 and CDR2: MDHEN and SYDVKM. There are 13 residues in the CDR3. With 3 bases removed from V and 7 bases from J, the gap between germline ends came to 10 bases. CDR3 bases: TGTGCCAGCAGTTTGGGCCGCGAGAACACCATATATTTT. It codes for CASSLGRENTIYF.

The rearrangement links TRBV6-5 to TRBJ2-7; 11 nucleotides align to TRBD2. The CDR3 consists of 13 residues. CDR1 MNHEY and CDR2 SVGAGI come from the germline V gene. The junction had 9 bases not matched to a gene; V was cut back by 10 bases and J by 7 bases. The CDR3 bases are TGTGCCACCCTTCCTAGCGGGGGGCGGGAGCAGTACTTC. Protein sequence: CATLPSGGREQYF.

This sequence joins TRBV4-2 and TRBJ2-5, with TRBD2 as a possible D gene (6 bases). This CDR3 is 15 amino acids long. Germline V CDR1 and CDR2: LGHNA, YNFKEQ. The V and J ends lost 0 bases and 4 bases respectively, with 12 bases between them. The CDR3 DNA is TGTGCCAGCAGCCAAGATGGGGGGTACGGAGAGACCCAGTACTTC. As protein: CASSQDGGYGETQYF.

The rearrangement joins TRBV27 to TRBJ2-3; 7 bases match TRBD2. The V gene end was trimmed by 4 bases and the J gene end by 8 bases; junction bases not matched to a gene: 18. Germline V lookup: CDR1 MNHEY, CDR2 SMNVEV (reference sequence). The CDR3 is 17 residues long. The chain's CDR3 is CASSSLRGEPWGGTQYF. The CDR3 region has the DNA TGTGCCAGCAGTTCCCTTCGAGGGGAGCCCTGGGGGGGTACGCAGTATTTT.

The rearrangement joins TRBV2 to TRBJ2-3; tentatively, D is TRBD1 (6 bases). Germline V gene lookup returns CDR1 SNHLY and CDR2 FYNNEI. This CDR3 region has 13 residues. V shed 7 bases and J shed 3 bases, with 11 bases lying between them. The DNA for the CDR3 is TGTGCCAGCATACAGGGCGGTACAGATACGCAGTATTTT. The encoded protein is CASIQGGTDTQYF.

V usage is TRBV11-3 and J usage is TRBJ2-7; tentatively, D is TRBD1 (6 bases). The V and J ends lost 4 bases and 5 bases respectively, with 18 bases between them. CDR1 is SGHNT, CDR2 YENEEA, per germline. The CDR3 extends over 15 amino acids. The CDR3 DNA sequence: TGTGCCAGCAGCTACTCGGCAGGGGTGGGCAACGAGCAGTACTTC. It is translated as CASSYSAGVGNEQYF.

This chain links TRBV24-1 with TRBJ2-5; 10 bases agree with TRBD2. V lost 4 bases and J lost 3; bases outside the gene matches: 4. The CDR3 covers 15 residues. The germline CDR1 and CDR2 sequences are KGHDR and SFDVKD. CDR3 sequence (DNA): TGTGCCACCAGTGACCGACTAGCGGGTGAAGAGACCCAGTACTTC. Amino acid sequence: CATSDRLAGEETQYF.